These 32 T cell receptor beta chains came from one sample sequenced in a study of Ad26.COV2.S vaccination and SARS-CoV-2 variants (dated by TCRdb to about 2021). The method behind the library was the immunoSEQ multiplex PCR assay. The source is immuneACCESS, and TCRdb retained only in-frame sequences with V and J called. Part of the clones is not carried over; for the studies checked, unresolved V genes explain less than half of this, and the remainder is unexplained. Here the sample has fewer than 400,000 clones; more than 85% occur a single time. The ten largest clones take up 3.5% of the sample. The treatment or condition label for this specimen denotes: around 19 received Ad26.COV2.S at low or high dose, single or two shots; about 5 received placebo; per-sample allocation not given. For vaccine and placebo recipients, repertoires were sequenced using samples collected on day 63 after the first injection.

Sample: peripheral blood, taken in a trial of Ad26.COV2.S vaccine versus placebo. The receptors here all came from a person aged 18-65 years who received the Ad26.COV2.S COVID-19 vaccine or a placebo.

The chain links TRBV7-9 to TRBJ2-2; D remains ambiguous. Germline values: CDR1 SEHNR, CDR2 FQNEAQ (reference sequence). The CDR3 runs to 11 residues. CDR3 region: CAGHLDGELFF. The DNA of the CDR3 is TGTGCGGGCCATTTGGACGGGGAGCTGTTTTTT.

J is TRBJ1-4 and V is TRBV9; TRBD1 matches 7 bases. This CDR3 comprises 11 residues. CDR1 is SGDLS and CDR2 is YYNGEE in the germline V gene. Germline trimming cut 3 bases from V and 11 bases from J; bases unmatched to any gene: 1. The CDR3 is CASSEGAKLFF. As DNA, the CDR3 is TGTGCCAGCAGCGAGGGGGCGAAACTGTTTTTT.

V usage is TRBV3-1 (or the pseudogene TRBV3-2) and J usage is TRBJ1-2; tentative D call: TRBD1 (6 bases). Germline V gene data show CDR1 as LGHDT and CDR2 as YNNKEL (reference sequence). The length of the CDR3 is 12 residues. The ends were cut back, 9 bases at V and 7 bases at J, with 15 bases in the middle. The CDR3 here is CASNNPQGGYTF. The CDR3, as DNA: TGTGCCAGTAACAACCCACAGGGTGGCTACACCTTC.

This chain links TRBV5-6 with TRBJ2-2; TRBD2 aligns across 11 bases. The ends lost 6 bases at V and 6 bases at J; junction bases unmatched: 7. CDR3 size: 15 residues. Germline V gene lookup returns CDR1 SGHDT and CDR2 YYEEEE. The CDR3 nucleotides are TGTGCCAGCATGCTAGCGGGGGGTCCCCCCGGGGAGCTGTTTTTT. Protein product: CASMLAGGPPGELFF.

The gene calls are TRBV3-1 (or the pseudogene TRBV3-2) and TRBJ2-7, with a possible D match to TRBD1 (5 bases). Per the germline V gene, CDR1 is LGHDT and CDR2 is YNNKEL (reference sequence). Trimming stripped 3 bases from V and 3 bases from J, with 12 bases between. The CDR3 has 14 amino acids. CDR3 loop: CASSQEPGNYEQYF. DNA for the CDR3: TGTGCCAGCAGCCAGGAACCAGGGAACTACGAGCAGTACTTC.

The V call is TRBV21-1, the J call TRBJ2-7. TRBV21-1 is a listed pseudogene. The CDR3 spans 14 residues. CDR3 in DNA: TGTGCCAGCAGCAAAGACGGGGGCCTCAAGGAGCAGTACTTC. The encoded protein is CASSKDGGLKEQYF.

The chain has TRBV6-5 and TRBJ2-3, with TRBD1 as a possible D gene (6 bases). The V end lost 5 bases, the J end lost 6 bases, and 15 bases lay between the germline ends. Germline V lookup: CDR1 MNHEY, CDR2 SVGAGI. This CDR3 spans 14 amino acids. The DNA of the CDR3 is TGTGCCAGCAGTAGGGGGAGTCGGAGGGATACGCAGTATTTT. Translated: CASSRGSRRDTQYF.

The V and J genes are TRBV3-1 (or the pseudogene TRBV3-2) and TRBJ1-2, with TRBD1 identical over 7 bases. This CDR3 spans 13 amino acids. J lost 8 bases, V lost 4 bases, and 7 bases had no gene match. CDR1 is LGHDT and CDR2 is YNNKEL in the germline V gene (reference sequence). Here the CDR3 DNA reads TGTGCCAGCAGCCTCCGACAGGGACCCGGCTACACCTTC. It encodes CASSLRQGPGYTF.

This clone has just one count. The chain couples TRBV3-1 (or the pseudogene TRBV3-2) to TRBJ1-6; no reliable D call. The CDR3 has 15 amino acids. Germline V gene lookup returns CDR1 LGHDT and CDR2 YNNKEL (reference sequence). Trimming shortened V by 1 base and J by 3 bases, and 7 bases separated the two germline ends. CDR3: CASSQVRHYNSPLHF. CDR3 in DNA: TGTGCCAGCAGCCAAGTCCGGCACTATAATTCACCCCTCCACTTT.

The chain is built from TRBV3-1 (or the pseudogene TRBV3-2) and TRBJ1-2, with TRBD1 identical over 9 bases. In germline, CDR1 is LGHDT, CDR2 YNNKEL (reference sequence). This CDR3 region has 15 residues. The junction had 9 bases not matched to a gene; V was cut back by 5 bases and J by 5 bases. The DNA of the CDR3 is TGTGCCAGCAGCTCCCTAGGGACAGGGACTTATGGCTACACCTTC. Protein product: CASSSLGTGTYGYTF.

The V call is TRBV25-1, the J call TRBJ1-1; no clear D. The CDR3 loop spans 10 amino acids. Germline CDR1 is MGHDK and CDR2 is SYGVNS. Trimming removed 5 bases from V and 6 bases from J, with 4 bases in between. Written as DNA, the CDR3 is TGTGCCAGCAGTAATCCTGAAGCTTTCTTT. Protein: CASSNPEAFF.

This chain uses TRBV25-1 with TRBJ1-6; no firm D call. This CDR3 region has 16 residues. Trimming shortened V by 0 bases and J by 0 bases, and 6 bases separated the two germline ends. Germline V gene lookup returns CDR1 MGHDK and CDR2 SYGVNS. CDR3 loop: CASSEYKSSYNSPLHF. The CDR3 bases are TGTGCCAGCAGTGAATACAAGAGCTCCTATAATTCACCCCTCCACTTT.

The rearrangement joins TRBV18 to TRBJ2-3; 14 positions match TRBD2. The germline CDR1 and CDR2 sequences are KGHSH and LQKENI. V shed 5 bases and J 5 bases; nucleotides not matched to a gene: 6. The CDR3 sequence is 16 residues long. CDR3 bases: TGTGCCAGCTCAGCGACTAGCGGGGGGGCTGGAGATACGCAGTATTTT. It specifies CASSATSGGAGDTQYF.

The CDR3 DNA reads as TGTGCCAGCACCGTCACGACTGCCCTTTATGGCTACACCTTC. Its translation is CASTVTTALYGYTF. The J gene is TRBJ1-2, the V gene TRBV2; no definite D call. This CDR3 is 14 amino acids long. The V gene's germline CDR1 is SNHLY and CDR2 FYNNEI. V gave up 7 bases and J gave up 5 bases, with 17 bases separating them.

The genes are TRBV29-1 and TRBJ1-2; 7 bases line up with TRBD1. The CDR3 contains 13 residues. Looked up from germline, CDR1 is SQVTM and CDR2 is ANQGSEA. With 3 bases clipped from V and 0 bases from J, the junction kept 1 base outside the gene matches. CDR3 amino acids: CSVEGQTNYGYTF. CDR3 nucleotide sequence: TGCAGCGTTGAGGGACAGACTAACTATGGCTACACCTTC.

The chain uses TRBV7-8 and TRBJ2-1, with a weak D call TRBD1 (6 bases). Germline CDR1 and CDR2: SGHVS and FQNEAQ. The CDR3 contains 14 residues. Trimming pared 5 bases from V and 5 bases from J, leaving 13 bases between. In DNA form, the CDR3 reads TGTGCCAGCAGCCCTCACAGGGCGCACAATGAGCAGTTCTTC. Protein product: CASSPHRAHNEQFF. The full variable domain, completed using reference TRBV7-8 and TRBJ2-1, is GAGVSQSPRYKVAKRGQDVALRCDPISGHVSLFWYQQALGQGPEFLTYFQNEAQLDKSGLPSDRFFAERPEGSVSTLKIQRTQQEDSAVYLCASSPHRAHNEQFFGPGTRLTVL.

The V gene is TRBV24-1, the J gene TRBJ1-2; D perhaps matches TRBD1 (5 bases). This CDR3 contains 14 residues. V was shortened by 1 base and J by 3 bases, with 8 bases between the two germline ends. From germline, CDR1 is KGHDR and CDR2 SFDVKD. The CDR3 DNA reads as TGTGCCACCAGTGATTTCGGGGGAGACTATGGCTACACCTTC. Translated: CATSDFGGDYGYTF.

The genes are TRBV6-5 and TRBJ2-7; D is possibly TRBD2 (7 bases). Trimming removed 4 bases at V and 3 bases at J, with 19 bases between. CDR3 length: 16 residues. In germline, CDR1 is MNHEY, CDR2 SVGAGI. The CDR3 loop reads CASSWEGTTAFYEQYF. The CDR3 DNA is TGTGCCAGCAGTTGGGAGGGGACAACCGCGTTCTACGAGCAGTACTTC.

V gene TRBV19 combines with J gene TRBJ1-2, with D uncertain. CDR3 length: 13 amino acids. Germline V gene data show CDR1 as LNHDA and CDR2 as SQIVND (reference sequence). V lost 7 bases, J lost 8 bases, and 17 bases lay in between. Here the CDR3 DNA reads TGTGCCAGTAATTCTGTGAGGCAGCAGGGCTACACCTTC. Protein product: CASNSVRQQGYTF.

The rearrangement links TRBV4-1 to TRBJ2-3; no clear D. V was shortened by 3 bases and J by 2 bases, with 18 bases between the two germline ends. The CDR3 covers 17 residues. Germline assignment: CDR1 MGHRA and CDR2 YSYEKL. The CDR3, as DNA: TGCGCCAGCAGCCACCCTGGTCGGAAAGGACCCACAGATACGCAGTATTTT. Translated: CASSHPGRKGPTDTQYF.

The rearrangement links TRBV9 to TRBJ1-2, with D maybe TRBD1 (6 bases). The germline gives CDR1 SGDLS, CDR2 YYNGEE. This CDR3 is built from 15 residues. V lost 4 bases and J lost 7, with 20 bases in between. The CDR3 sequence: CASSQPRTGAGGYTF. As DNA, the CDR3 is TGTGCCAGCAGCCAGCCCAGAACGGGGGCGGGTGGCTACACCTTC.

The chain is built from TRBV4-3 and TRBJ2-5, with D tentatively TRBD2 (5 bases). The germline gives CDR1 LGHNA, CDR2 YSLEER. The V end was cut by 2 bases, the J end by 2 bases, with 9 bases between. The CDR3 sequence is 14 residues long. The CDR3 loop reads CASSQLGGQETQYF. DNA of the CDR3: TGCGCCAGCAGCCAACTCGGCGGGCAAGAGACCCAGTACTTC.

V usage is TRBV7-9 and J usage is TRBJ2-2; possible D gene TRBD2, 6 bases. The ends were cut back, 7 bases at V and 4 bases at J, with 13 bases in the middle. Germline loops: CDR1 SEHNR, CDR2 FQNEAQ (reference sequence). This CDR3 region has 14 residues. CDR3 DNA sequence: TGTGCCAGCACCTCCGGGGGTACCACCGGGGAGCTGTTTTTT. This encodes CASTSGGTTGELFF.

CDR3 loop: CASKGPITDTQYF. For the CDR3, the DNA is TGTGCCAGTAAAGGGCCCATCACAGATACGCAGTATTTT. The chain carries TRBV19 and TRBJ2-3; D gene ambiguous. The V end was cut by 7 bases, the J end by 2 bases, with 10 bases between. CDR3 size: 13 residues. Germline values: CDR1 LNHDA, CDR2 SQIVND (reference sequence).

The rearrangement uses TRBV27 and TRBJ1-6; 7 bases align to TRBD1. Germline CDR1 is MNHEY and CDR2 is SMNVEV (reference sequence). The J segment lost 4 bases and the V segment lost 6 bases, leaving 9 bases of the junction unmatched. The CDR3 loop spans 16 amino acids. In nucleotides, the CDR3 is TGTGCCAGCAGGGGACAGACGTCTAAATATAATTCACCCCTCCACTTT. It is translated as CASRGQTSKYNSPLHF.

The rearrangement joins TRBV14 to TRBJ1-6, with TRBD1 identical over 9 bases. V trimming: 4 bases; J trimming: 7 bases; junction bases outside the gene matches: 8. CDR3 length: 16 amino acids. Germline loops: CDR1 SGHDN, CDR2 FVKESK. CDR3 sequence reads: CASSRRTGDGNSPLHF. CDR3 sequence (DNA): TGTGCCAGCAGCCGTCGGACAGGGGACGGGAATTCACCCCTCCACTTT.

This chain uses TRBV5-4 with TRBJ2-3; D may match TRBD1 or TRBD2 (6 bases each). Between the trimmed V and J ends, which lost 0 bases and 7 bases, there was a span of 15 bases. Germline V lookup: CDR1 SGHNT, CDR2 YYREEE (reference sequence). The CDR3 contains 15 residues. CDR3 in DNA: TGTGCCAGCAGCTTGGCGGGGGACATGGCTTATACGCAGTATTTT. Protein product: CASSLAGDMAYTQYF. The whole variable domain, remainder taken from reference TRBV5-4 and TRBJ2-3, is ETGVTQSPTHLIKTRGQQVTLRCSSQSGHNTVSWYQQALGQGPQFIFQYYREEENGRGNFPPRFSGLQFPNYSSELNVNALELDDSALYLCASSLAGDMAYTQYFGPGTRLTVL.

CDR3 protein: CASGLVLSGQGPDTQYF. The DNA for the CDR3 is TGTGCTAGTGGTTTGGTCCTGTCGGGACAGGGGCCAGATACGCAGTATTTT. The chain links TRBV12-5 to TRBJ2-3; 10 nucleotides align to TRBD1. V was clipped by 0 bases and J by 4 bases; unmatched bases: 7. This CDR3 spans 17 amino acids. Germline values: CDR1 LGHNT, CDR2 FRNRAP.

V and J are TRBV7-2 and TRBJ1-1; maybe TRBD1 (5 bases). From germline, CDR1 is SGHTA and CDR2 FQGNSA. Trimming left V 1 base short and J 4 bases short, with 22 bases between. This CDR3 spans 18 amino acids. The CDR3 is CASSLVYETSGLVTEAFF. In nucleotides, the CDR3 is TGTGCCAGCAGCTTAGTCTACGAGACATCAGGGCTTGTCACTGAAGCTTTCTTT.

The chain couples TRBV27 to TRBJ2-3; 10 bases map to TRBD2. The germline V gene encodes CDR1 MNHEY and CDR2 SMNVEV (reference sequence). V gave up 6 bases and J gave up 1 base; unmatched junction bases: 4. The CDR3 runs to 15 residues. The CDR3 bases are TGTGCCAGCAGGGCCCTAGCGGGGGGCACAGATACGCAGTATTTT. Translation: CASRALAGGTDTQYF.

This chain links TRBV25-1 with TRBJ1-1; 7 bases map to TRBD1. CDR3 length: 11 residues. From germline, CDR1 is MGHDK and CDR2 SYGVNS. After removal of 5 bases from V and 12 bases from J, the junction contained 6 bases not matched to a gene. CDR3 residues: CASSSTGLTFF. The CDR3 DNA is TGTGCCAGCAGTTCGACAGGGTTGACTTTCTTT.

The chain carries TRBV24-1 and TRBJ1-2; D possibly corresponds to TRBD1 (5 bases). The CDR3 contains 15 residues. The V end lost 4 bases, the J end lost 4 bases, and 15 bases lay between the germline ends. Per the germline V gene, CDR1 is KGHDR and CDR2 is SFDVKD. The CDR3 loop reads CATSDSRVESYGYTF. The CDR3 region has the DNA TGTGCCACCAGTGACTCCAGGGTTGAGAGCTATGGCTACACCTTC.